One T cell receptor (beta chain) is described in this entry. These data belong to a study of shared clonotypes between healthy human individuals. This CDR3 has 17 amino acids. Germline V gene data show CDR1 as SGHKS and CDR2 as YYEKEE (reference sequence). V was cut by 0 bases and J by 4 bases, with 19 bases left in between. Assay used: immunoSEQ multiplex PCR; TCRdb lists only in-frame clones, some missing. Here the sample spans 950,000 to 1,300,000 clones, about three quarters being singletons. Material for sequencing was memory CD4+ T cells sorted from blood. Sample subset: CD45RA-negative fraction. The receptor's source is a man in his late teens or twenties in good health. V and J are TRBV5-5 and TRBJ1-1, with a possible D match to TRBD1 (6 bases). In DNA form, the CDR3 reads TGTGCCAGCAGCTTGGTACAGGGACCCTTTTTTGGCACTGAAGCTTTCTTT. It specifies CASSLVQGPFFGTEAFF.